This is a list of T cell receptor beta chains from one sample in a study of blood T cell repertoires in COVID-19. Sequencing was performed with immunoSEQ multiplex PCR; in TCRdb, only in-frame clones are kept and a portion is missing. Of 130,000 or so clones in the sample, 84% are singletons; the top ten hold 8.9%. The specimen was peripheral blood. The receptors shown here come from a man between 25 and 39 years old with COVID-19, enrolled during active disease. Both conserved end residues are part of each CDR3. A D gene is named only where the DNA matches it firmly. Clone size is not always given. Where it is, it says once, few, many or a class for expanded clones.

v_call	cdr3_length	j_call	clone_size	d_call	cdr3_nt	cdr3_aa
TRBV7-9	15	TRBJ1-1	NA	TRBD1	TGTGCCAGCAGCCCGACGACAGGGGGCGTCACTGAAGCTTTCTTT	CASSPTTGGVTEAFF
TRBV6-5	12	TRBJ2-7	few	NA	TGTGCCAGCAGACGGGAGTCCTACGAGCAGTACTTC	CASRRESYEQYF
TRBV6-2/TRBV6-3	14	TRBJ1-1	NA	NA	TGTGCCAGCAGTTACGGTCCAGGGGACACTGAAGCTTTCTTT	CASSYGPGDTEAFF
TRBV28	22	TRBJ2-7	once	TRBD2	TGTGCCAGCAGTTTCGACCGGACAGGGCCCGGGACTAGCGGGAGCCAACGTGACGAGCAGTACTTC	CASSFDRTGPGTSGSQRDEQYF
TRBV30	14	TRBJ2-5	few	TRBD1	TGTGCCTGGAGTGTAGGTAGGGGGCGCGAGACCCAGTACTTC	CAWSVGRGRETQYF
TRBV6-6	18	TRBJ2-2	NA	TRBD2	TGTGCCAGCAGTCCGAGTCGGACTAGCGGGAGTAGAACCGGGGAGCTGTTTTTT	CASSPSRTSGSRTGELFF
TRBV18	15	TRBJ2-3	NA	TRBD1	TGTGCCAGCTCACGACGGACAGGGGAGGCAGATACGCAGTATTTT	CASSRRTGEADTQYF
TRBV7-3	15	TRBJ2-3	NA	NA	TGTGCCAGCAGCTTCAGCGGAGGGCCCACAGATACGCAGTATTTT	CASSFSGGPTDTQYF
TRBV4-1	17	TRBJ1-5	NA	TRBD1	TGCGCCAGCAGCCAAGTATCCCGTGGACAGGGAAATCAGCCCCAGCATTTT	CASSQVSRGQGNQPQHF
TRBV13	15	TRBJ2-7	NA	TRBD2	TGTGCCAGCAGCTCGGGGGGGCGCGGAAAATACGAGCAGTACTTC	CASSSGGRGKYEQYF
TRBV24-1	14	TRBJ1-2	NA	NA	TGTGCCACCAGTGAACCAGGGCCATTGAGGGGCTACACCTTC	CATSEPGPLRGYTF
TRBV11-2	16	TRBJ2-2	NA	TRBD1	TGTGCCAGCAGCCCCCGGACAGGGGGAGGCACCGGGGAGCTGTTTTTT	CASSPRTGGGTGELFF
TRBV29-1	12	TRBJ1-2	few	NA	TGCAGCGTGGCACAACCTAACTATGGCTACACCTTC	CSVAQPNYGYTF
TRBV3-1/TRBV3-2	15	TRBJ2-7	NA	TRBD2	TGTGCCAGCAGCCGGGGACTAGCGCACTCCTACGAGCAGTACTTC	CASSRGLAHSYEQYF
TRBV19	15	TRBJ1-2	NA	NA	TGTGCCAGTAGTTCCGGGACAAACAAGATTAGGGGCTACACCTTC	CASSSGTNKIRGYTF
TRBV9	16	TRBJ1-2	NA	TRBD1	TGTGCCAGCAGCGCCGCTCGCGGGACAGATTACATTGGCTACACCTTC	CASSAARGTDYIGYTF
TRBV18	15	TRBJ1-5	NA	TRBD1	TGTGCCAGCTCACCTGGACAGGGCCACAATCAGCCCCAGCATTTT	CASSPGQGHNQPQHF
TRBV4-1	15	TRBJ2-4	NA	TRBD1	TGCGCCAGCAGCCGGCTGAGGGGGCCCAAAAACATTCAGTACTTC	CASSRLRGPKNIQYF
TRBV14	12	TRBJ2-1	NA	NA	TGTGCCAGCAGCCAAGGGGGGGATGAGCAGTTCTTC	CASSQGGDEQFF
TRBV9	14	TRBJ2-5	NA	NA	TGTGCCAGCAGCTCGCAGGGGTATGGGGAGACCCAGTACTTC	CASSSQGYGETQYF
TRBV11-2	13	TRBJ1-6	NA	NA	TGTGCCAGCAGATTAACAGGGAATTCACCCCTCCACTTT	CASRLTGNSPLHF
TRBV24-1	15	TRBJ2-1	NA	NA	TGTGCCACCAGTACTAATAGCGGTTCCTACAATGAGCAGTTCTTC	CATSTNSGSYNEQFF
TRBV19	13	TRBJ1-1	NA	NA	TGTGCCAGTAGCACAACCAGGGGAACTGAAGCTTTCTTT	CASSTTRGTEAFF
TRBV5-1	15	TRBJ2-7	NA	TRBD1	TGCGCCAGCAGCTTGGGATGGGCAGGGGGCGACGAGCAGTACTTC	CASSLGWAGGDEQYF
TRBV18	14	TRBJ2-3	NA	NA	TGTGCCAGCTCCCCGGGACTCCGCACAGATACGCAGTATTTT	CASSPGLRTDTQYF
TRBV10-2	15	TRBJ2-7	NA	NA	TGCGCCAGCAGAAGATCTGAGACAGTCTCCTACGAGCAGTACTTC	CASRRSETVSYEQYF